This T cell receptor (beta chain) was retrieved from a study of Graves' ophthalmopathy and Graves' hyperthyroidism. Findings and caveats of the study: Stable hyperthyroidism and ophthalmopathy were told apart by a 13-signature model, which achieved around 88% sensitivity and over 65% specificity. Most expanded clonotypes in thyroid above 0.001 frequency also showed up in blood.

This CDR3 comprises 14 residues. Germline V gene data show CDR1 as LNHDA and CDR2 as SQIVND (reference sequence). Stable hyperthyroidism meant no ophthalmopathy within 18 months of follow-up. Only newly diagnosed hyperthyroidism patients aged 18 to 65, with under 2 months' duration, were enrolled. This clonotype was counted only a few times. Antigen unknown. Just one base apart from a much larger clone, this may be a read error. Using RNA transcripts, the TCR beta CDR3 regions were amplified. After a first-round RT-PCR with HTBI primers, a second-round multiplex PCR was run. TCRdb re-analysed the multiplex PCR reads in MiXCR, keeping a single row per CDR3 protein. This sample yields a few hundred thousand distinct CDR3 sequences, of which 20% to 25% are seen a single time; approximately 3% belongs to the top ten.

J is TRBJ2-2 and V is TRBV19; perhaps TRBD2 as D (5 bases). The receptor comes from a woman younger than 35 with stable Graves' hyperthyroidism. Sample: peripheral blood. CDR3 DNA: TGTGCCAGTAGTAGGACGGCGGCCACCGGGGAGCTGTGTTTT. It codes for CASSRTAATGELCF.